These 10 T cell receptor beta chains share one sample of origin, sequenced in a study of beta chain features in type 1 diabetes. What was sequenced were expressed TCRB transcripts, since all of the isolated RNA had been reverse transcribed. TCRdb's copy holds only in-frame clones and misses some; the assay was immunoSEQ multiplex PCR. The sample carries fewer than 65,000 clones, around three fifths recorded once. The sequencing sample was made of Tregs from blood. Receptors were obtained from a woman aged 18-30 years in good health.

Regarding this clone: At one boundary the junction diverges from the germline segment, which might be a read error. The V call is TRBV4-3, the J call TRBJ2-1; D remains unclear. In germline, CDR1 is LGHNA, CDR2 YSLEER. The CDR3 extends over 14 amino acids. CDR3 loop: CASSQDVAYNEQFF. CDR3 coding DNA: TGCGCCAGCAGCCAAGATGTCGCCTATAATGAGCAGTTCTTC.

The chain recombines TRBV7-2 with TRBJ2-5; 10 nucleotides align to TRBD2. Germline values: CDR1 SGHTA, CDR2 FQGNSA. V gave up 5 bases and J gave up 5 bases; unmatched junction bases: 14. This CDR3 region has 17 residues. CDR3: CASSPSRAGGPGETQYF. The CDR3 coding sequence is TGTGCCAGCAGCCCCTCCCGAGCGGGGGGGCCGGGGGAGACCCAGTACTTC.

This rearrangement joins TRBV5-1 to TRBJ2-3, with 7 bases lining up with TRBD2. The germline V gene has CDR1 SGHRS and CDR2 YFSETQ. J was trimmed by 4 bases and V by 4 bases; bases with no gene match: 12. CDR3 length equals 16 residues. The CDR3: CASSLDGRGMPDTQYF. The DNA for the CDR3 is TGCGCCAGCAGCCTCGATGGGCGGGGGATGCCAGATACGCAGTATTTT.

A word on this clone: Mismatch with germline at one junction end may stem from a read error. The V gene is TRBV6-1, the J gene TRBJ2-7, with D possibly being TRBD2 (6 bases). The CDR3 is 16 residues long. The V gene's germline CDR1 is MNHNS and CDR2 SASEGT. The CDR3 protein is CANSVVGTESSYEQYF. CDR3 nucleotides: TGTGCCAACAGTGTCGTCGGGACTGAGAGCTCCTACGAGCAGTACTTC.

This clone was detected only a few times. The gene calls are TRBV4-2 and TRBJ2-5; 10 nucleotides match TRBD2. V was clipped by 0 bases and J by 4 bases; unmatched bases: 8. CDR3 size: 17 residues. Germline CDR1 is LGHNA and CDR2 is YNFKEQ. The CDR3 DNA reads TGTGCCAGCAGCCAAGAGAGGAGCGGGGGGGCCTTAGAGACCCAGTACTTC. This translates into CASSQERSGGALETQYF.

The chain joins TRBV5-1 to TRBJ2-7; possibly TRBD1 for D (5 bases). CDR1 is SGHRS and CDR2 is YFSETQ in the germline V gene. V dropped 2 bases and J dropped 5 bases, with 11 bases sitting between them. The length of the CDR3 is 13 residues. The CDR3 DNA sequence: TGCGCCAGCAGCTTAATGGACAAAGACGAGCAGTACTTC. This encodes CASSLMDKDEQYF.

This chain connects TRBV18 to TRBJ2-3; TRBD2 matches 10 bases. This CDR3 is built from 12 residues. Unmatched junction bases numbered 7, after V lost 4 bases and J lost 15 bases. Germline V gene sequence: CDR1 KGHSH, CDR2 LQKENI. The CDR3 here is CASSHGASGSYF. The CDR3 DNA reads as TGTGCCAGCTCACATGGGGCTAGCGGGAGTTATTTT.

The CDR3 protein is CAWSGERAGAFF. The CDR3 DNA reads TGTGCCTGGAGTGGGGAGCGGGCGGGAGCTTTCTTT. V usage is TRBV30 and J usage is TRBJ1-1; D is undetermined. V lost 1 base, J lost 10 bases, and 13 bases lay in between. In germline, CDR1 is GTSNPN, CDR2 SVGIG (reference sequence). The CDR3 is made up of 12 amino acids. The full variable domain, its missing parts supplied by reference TRBV30 and TRBJ1-1, is SQTIHQWPATLVQPVGSPLSLECTVEGTSNPNLYWYRQAAGRGLQLLFYSVGIGQISSEVPQNLSASRPQDRQFILSSKKLLLSDSGFYLCAWSGERAGAFFGQGTRLTVV.

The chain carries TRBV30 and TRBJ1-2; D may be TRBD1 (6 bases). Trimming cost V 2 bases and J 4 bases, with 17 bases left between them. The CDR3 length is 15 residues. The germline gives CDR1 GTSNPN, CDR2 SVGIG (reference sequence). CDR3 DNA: TGTGCCTGGAGTCCCCCTCCAGGCAGGGGCTATGGCTACACCTTC. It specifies CAWSPPPGRGYGYTF. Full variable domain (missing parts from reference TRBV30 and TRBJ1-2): SQTIHQWPATLVQPVGSPLSLECTVEGTSNPNLYWYRQAAGRGLQLLFYSVGIGQISSEVPQNLSASRPQDRQFILSSKKLLLSDSGFYLCAWSPPPGRGYGYTFGSGTRLTVV.

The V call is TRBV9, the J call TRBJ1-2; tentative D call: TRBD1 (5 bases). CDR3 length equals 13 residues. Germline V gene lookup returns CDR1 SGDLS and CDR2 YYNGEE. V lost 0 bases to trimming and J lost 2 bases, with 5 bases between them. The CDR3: CASSVGTNYGYTF. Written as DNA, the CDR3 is TGTGCCAGCAGCGTAGGGACAAACTATGGCTACACCTTC.